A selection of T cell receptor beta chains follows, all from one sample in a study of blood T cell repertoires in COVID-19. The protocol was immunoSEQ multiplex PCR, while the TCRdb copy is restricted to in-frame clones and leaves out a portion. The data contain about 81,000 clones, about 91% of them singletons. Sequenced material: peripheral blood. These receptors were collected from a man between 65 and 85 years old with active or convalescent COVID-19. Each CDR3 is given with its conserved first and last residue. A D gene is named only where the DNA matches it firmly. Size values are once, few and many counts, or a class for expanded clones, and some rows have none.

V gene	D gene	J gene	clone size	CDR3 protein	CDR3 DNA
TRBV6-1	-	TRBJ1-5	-	CASSERGPWNQPQHF	TGTGCCAGCAGTGAAAGGGGTCCTTGGAATCAGCCCCAGCATTTT
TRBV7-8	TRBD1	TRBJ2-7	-	CASSDRDREYF	TGTGCCAGCAGCGACCGGGACAGGGAGTACTTC
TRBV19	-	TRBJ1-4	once	CASSTGSGRLNEKLFF	TGTGCCAGTAGTACGGGGAGTGGACGGCTTAATGAAAAACTGTTTTTT
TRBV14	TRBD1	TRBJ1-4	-	CASSQKWGTGSKLFF	TGTGCCAGCAGCCAAAAATGGGGGACAGGAAGTAAGCTGTTTTTT
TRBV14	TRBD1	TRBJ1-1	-	CASSPRTGATVNTEAFF	TGTGCCAGCAGCCCCCGGACAGGGGCGACAGTAAACACTGAAGCTTTCTTT
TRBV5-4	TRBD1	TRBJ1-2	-	CASSLEQGRNGYTF	TGTGCCAGCAGCTTGGAACAGGGGAGGAATGGCTACACCTTC
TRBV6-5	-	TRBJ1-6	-	CASSSRGLNSPLHF	TGTGCCAGCAGCTCCAGGGGCCTGAATTCACCCCTCCACTTT
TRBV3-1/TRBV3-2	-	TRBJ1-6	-	CASSQDPGVVSPLHF	TGTGCCAGCAGCCAAGATCCGGGGGTGGTATCACCCCTCCACTTT
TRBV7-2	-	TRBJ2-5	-	CASSPTRVEETQYF	TGTGCCAGCAGCCCCACCCGGGTCGAAGAGACCCAGTACTTC
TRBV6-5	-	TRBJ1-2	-	CASTRGGGLGYGYTF	TGTGCCAGCACCAGAGGGGGGGGCTTGGGGTATGGCTACACCTTC
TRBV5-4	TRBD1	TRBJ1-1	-	CASINRGDTEAFF	TGTGCCAGCATAAACAGGGGGGACACTGAAGCTTTCTTT
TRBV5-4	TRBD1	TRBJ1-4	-	CASSAQGAREKLFF	TGTGCCAGCAGCGCACAGGGGGCTCGGGAAAAACTGTTTTTT
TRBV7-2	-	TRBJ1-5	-	CASSFSVNQPQHF	TGTGCCAGCAGCTTCTCTGTAAATCAGCCCCAGCATTTT
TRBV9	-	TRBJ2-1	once	CASSAGGEYNEQFF	TGTGCCAGCAGCGCAGGAGGTGAATACAATGAGCAGTTCTTC
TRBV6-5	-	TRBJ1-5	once	CASGPASDYQPQHF	TGTGCCAGCGGTCCCGCCTCCGACTATCAGCCCCAGCATTTT
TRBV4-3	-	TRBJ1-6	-	CASSPLPGSNSPLHF	TGCGCCAGCAGCCCCCTCCCGGGGAGTAATTCACCCCTCCACTTT
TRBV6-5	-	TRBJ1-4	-	CASSYRGQTNEKLFF	TGTGCCAGCAGTTACCGCGGACAGACTAATGAAAAACTGTTTTTT
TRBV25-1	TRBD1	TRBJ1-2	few	CASRAGGYGYTF	TGTGCCAGCAGGGCAGGGGGCTATGGCTACACCTTC
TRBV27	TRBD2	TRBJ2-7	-	CASSLSAGVRSYEQYF	TGTGCCAGCAGTTTGTCGGCGGGGGTGCGCTCCTACGAGCAGTACTTC
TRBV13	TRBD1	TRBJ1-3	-	CASSSSQGQGGNTIYF	TGTGCCAGCAGCTCATCTCAGGGACAGGGTGGAAACACCATATATTTT
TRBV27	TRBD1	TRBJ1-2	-	CASSSLRQGGPYGYTF	TGTGCCAGCAGTTCCCTAAGACAGGGAGGTCCATATGGCTACACCTTC
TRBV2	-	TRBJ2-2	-	CASTLGGGPTGELFF	TGTGCCAGCACGCTAGGGGGGGGCCCCACCGGGGAGCTGTTTTTT
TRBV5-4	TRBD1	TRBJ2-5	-	CASSPEGQRGETQYF	TGTGCCAGCAGCCCAGAGGGACAGCGAGGCGAGACCCAGTACTTC
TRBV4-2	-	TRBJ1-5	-	CASSQELGWDQPQHF	TGTGCCAGCAGCCAGGAACTAGGGTGGGATCAGCCCCAGCATTTT
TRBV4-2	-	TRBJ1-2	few	CASSQVEGGYGYTF	TGTGCCAGCAGCCAAGTTGAGGGAGGCTATGGCTACACCTTC
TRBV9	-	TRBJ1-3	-	CASSASGYSGNTIYF	TGTGCCAGCAGCGCCTCGGGTTACTCTGGAAACACCATATATTTT
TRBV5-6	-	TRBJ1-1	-	CASSLAPLGTEAFF	TGTGCCAGCAGCTTGGCCCCCCTAGGCACTGAAGCTTTCTTT